This T cell receptor beta chain is from a study of post-analysis software for immune sequencing data. In the study overall: Both relapsing-remitting and secondary progressive multiple sclerosis featured among the disease courses, as did progressive-relapsing multiple sclerosis.

Built from TCR beta cDNA, the libraries had unique molecular identifiers in them. TCRdb analysed the PCR reads with MiXCR anew, one entry per CDR3 protein. The top ten hold 6% to 9% of the sample, which has about 430,000 distinct CDR3 sequences, more than 30% seen once. Note on this clonotype: Its antigen is undetermined.

Germline V gene sequence: CDR1 ENHRY, CDR2 SYGVKD. This CDR3 region has 15 residues. V lost 4 bases and J lost 0, with 11 bases in between. Findings and caveats of the study: Several TRBV segments, TRBV5-6, TRBV5-1 and TRBV20-1 among them, were found more frequent in patients than controls. Controls' normalized Chao1 diversity significantly exceeded that of multiple sclerosis patients.

The sequence was collected from a girl aged 2-9 years with multiple sclerosis. V usage is TRBV10-3 and J usage is TRBJ2-3; possible D gene TRBD2, 5 bases. The sample was blood. The CDR3 is CAISAERISTDTQYF. For the CDR3, the DNA is TGTGCCATCAGTGCAGAGCGGATCAGCACAGATACGCAGTATTTT.